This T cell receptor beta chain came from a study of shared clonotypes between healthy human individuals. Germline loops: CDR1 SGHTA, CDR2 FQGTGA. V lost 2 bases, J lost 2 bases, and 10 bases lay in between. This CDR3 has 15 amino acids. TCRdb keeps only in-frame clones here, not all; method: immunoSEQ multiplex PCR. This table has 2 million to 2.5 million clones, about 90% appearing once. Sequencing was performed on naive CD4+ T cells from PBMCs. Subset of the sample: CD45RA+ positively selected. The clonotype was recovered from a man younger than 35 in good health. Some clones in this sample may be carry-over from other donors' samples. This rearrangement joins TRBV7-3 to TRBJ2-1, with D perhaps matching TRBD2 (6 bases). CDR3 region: CASSLEGGPYNEQFF. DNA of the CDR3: TGTGCCAGCAGCTTAGAGGGAGGCCCCTACAATGAGCAGTTCTTC.